Following are 2 T cell receptor beta chains from one sample sequenced in a study of CD8+ T cells in alopecia areata (dated by TCRdb to 2017 to 2018). The sample's time point label, decoded: 24 weeks on oral tofacitinib. The meaning of the sample's treatment or condition label: oral pan-JAK inhibitor, 5-10 mg twice daily. The library came from the immunoSEQ multiplex PCR assay. To provide template for TCR sequencing, every sample had RNA extracted and reverse transcribed into cDNA. The immuneACCESS repertoire file appears here via TCRdb, limited to in-frame rearrangements. These files lack a portion of the clones; in checked studies, under half of the deficit traces to unresolved V genes, and the cause of the others is not known. A total of over 150,000 clones appear in this sample, 58% of them only once. 5.5% of the sample belongs to the ten largest clones. The starting material was CD4+ T cells sorted from blood, obtained at week 24, from a patient treated with tofacitinib. Every receptor here comes from a human donor with alopecia areata.

This CDR3 reads CASSLLGGGNEQFF. The DNA for the CDR3 is TGTGCCAGCAGCCTACTGGGAGGGGGCAATGAGCAGTTCTTC. V is TRBV9 and J is TRBJ2-1; a possible D gene is TRBD2 (7 bases). Germline values: CDR1 SGDLS, CDR2 YYNGEE. CDR3 length: 14 amino acids. V dropped 4 bases and J dropped 6 bases, with 14 bases sitting between them.

This clone showed up just a few times. The J gene is TRBJ2-5, the V gene TRBV5-1, with D possibly being TRBD1 (6 bases). Germline V gives CDR1 SGHRS, CDR2 YFSETQ. V gave up 4 bases and J gave up 1 base, with 11 bases separating them. This CDR3 is 14 amino acids long. Here the CDR3 DNA reads TGCGCCAGCAGCCAGGTGGGGGCCCAAGAGACCCAGTACTTC. It specifies CASSQVGAQETQYF.